Presented here are 4 T cell receptor beta chains from one specimen sequenced in a study of a mutant IDH1 vaccine in newly diagnosed glioma. The assay was immunoSEQ multiplex PCR, and TCRdb's table has in-frame clones only and misses some. The sample lists 33,000 or so clones, around three quarters occurring once. These receptors have no known antigen. Specified time point: week 35, safety follow-up. Alongside topical imiquimod, each dose of vaccine comprised 300 ug of mutant IDH1 20-mer peptide. The specimen comprised PBMCs, sampled from a glioma patient whose treatment included an IDH1 peptide vaccine. Receptors originate from a woman in her twenties or thirties with glioma. Some clones in this sample may be carry-over from other donors' samples.

The chain employs TRBV19 and TRBJ1-1, with D uncertain. Trimming removed 7 bases at V and 1 base at J, with 7 bases between. CDR3 size: 12 residues. Germline CDR1 is LNHDA and CDR2 is SQIVND (reference sequence). The CDR3 protein is CASITANTEAFF. The CDR3 nucleotides are TGTGCCAGTATTACCGCGAACACTGAAGCTTTCTTT.

The gene calls are TRBV28 and TRBJ2-7, with D maybe TRBD2 (6 bases). Germline CDR1 and CDR2: MDHEN and SYDVKM. The CDR3 is 12 residues long. Trimming removed 7 bases at V and 3 bases at J, with 10 bases between. CDR3 loop: CASTAGLYEQYF. The CDR3 DNA is TGTGCCAGCACAGCGGGCCTCTACGAGCAGTACTTC.

The chain couples TRBV9 to TRBJ1-2, with D possibly being TRBD1 (5 bases). Looked up from germline, CDR1 is SGDLS and CDR2 is YYNGEE. The ends were cut back, 0 bases at V and 11 bases at J, with 8 bases in the middle. The CDR3 length is 11 residues. DNA of the CDR3: TGTGCCAGCAGCGTAGGAAGGGGATACACCTTC. This sequence encodes CASSVGRGYTF.

This clone was seen just once. The V gene is TRBV30, the J gene TRBJ1-4; 7 bases are shared with TRBD1. The V segment lost 3 bases and the J segment 7 bases; nucleotides outside the gene matches: 8. There are 14 residues in the CDR3. Germline V gene sequence: CDR1 GTSNPN, CDR2 SVGIG (reference sequence). As DNA, the CDR3 is TGTGCCTGGAGCCAGGGGGGGGCGGGTGAAAAACTGTTTTTT. Translation: CAWSQGGAGEKLFF.